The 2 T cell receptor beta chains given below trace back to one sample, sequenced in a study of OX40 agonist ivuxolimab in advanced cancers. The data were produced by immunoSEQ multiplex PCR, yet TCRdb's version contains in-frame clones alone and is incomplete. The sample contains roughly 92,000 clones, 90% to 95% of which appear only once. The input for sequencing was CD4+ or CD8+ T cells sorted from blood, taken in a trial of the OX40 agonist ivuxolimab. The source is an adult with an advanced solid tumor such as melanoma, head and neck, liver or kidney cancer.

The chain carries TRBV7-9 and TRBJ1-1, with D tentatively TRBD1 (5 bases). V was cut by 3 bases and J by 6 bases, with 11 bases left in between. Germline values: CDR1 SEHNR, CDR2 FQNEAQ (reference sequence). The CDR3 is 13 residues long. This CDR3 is CASSFGGGPEAFF. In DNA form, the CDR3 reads TGTGCCAGCAGCTTTGGGGGGGGACCTGAAGCTTTCTTT.

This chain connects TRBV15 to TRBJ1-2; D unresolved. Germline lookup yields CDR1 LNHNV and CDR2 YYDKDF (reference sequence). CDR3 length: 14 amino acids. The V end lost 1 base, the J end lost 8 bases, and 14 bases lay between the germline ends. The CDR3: CATSRGSREMGYTF. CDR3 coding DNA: TGTGCCACCAGCAGAGGGTCAAGGGAAATGGGCTACACCTTC.